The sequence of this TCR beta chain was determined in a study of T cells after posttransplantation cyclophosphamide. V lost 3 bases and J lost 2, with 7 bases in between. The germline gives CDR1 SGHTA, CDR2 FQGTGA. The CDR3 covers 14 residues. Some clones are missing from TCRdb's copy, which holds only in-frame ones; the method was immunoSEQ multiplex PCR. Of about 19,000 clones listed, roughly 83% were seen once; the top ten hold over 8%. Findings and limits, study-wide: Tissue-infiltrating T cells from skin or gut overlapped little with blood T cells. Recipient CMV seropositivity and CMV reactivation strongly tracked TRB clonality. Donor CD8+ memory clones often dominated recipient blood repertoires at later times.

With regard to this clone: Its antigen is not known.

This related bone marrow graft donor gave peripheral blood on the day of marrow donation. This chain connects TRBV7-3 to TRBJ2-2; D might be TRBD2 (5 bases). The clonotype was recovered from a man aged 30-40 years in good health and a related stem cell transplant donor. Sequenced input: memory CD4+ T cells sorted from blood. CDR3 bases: TGTGCCAGCAGCTTGCTAGCCAACACCGGGGAGCTGTTTTTT. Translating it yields CASSLLANTGELFF.